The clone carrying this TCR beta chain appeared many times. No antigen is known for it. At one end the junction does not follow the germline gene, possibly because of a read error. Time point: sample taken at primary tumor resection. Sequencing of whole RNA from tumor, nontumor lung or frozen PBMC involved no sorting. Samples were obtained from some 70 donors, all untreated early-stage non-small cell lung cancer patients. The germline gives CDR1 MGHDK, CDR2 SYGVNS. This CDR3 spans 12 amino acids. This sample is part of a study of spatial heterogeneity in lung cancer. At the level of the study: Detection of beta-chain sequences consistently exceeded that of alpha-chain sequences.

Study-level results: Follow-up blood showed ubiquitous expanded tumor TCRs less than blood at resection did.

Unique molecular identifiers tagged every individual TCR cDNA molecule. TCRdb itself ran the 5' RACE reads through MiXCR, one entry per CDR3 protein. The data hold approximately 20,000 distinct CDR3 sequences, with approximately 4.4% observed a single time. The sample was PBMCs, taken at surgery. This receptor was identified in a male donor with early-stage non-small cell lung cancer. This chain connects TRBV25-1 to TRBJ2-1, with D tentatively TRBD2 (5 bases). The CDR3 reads CASSEYTGVGIF. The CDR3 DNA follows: TGTGCCAGCAGTGAATATACCGGGGTAGGGATCTTC.